In this sample, the clone carrying this TCR beta chain turned up a few times. Its antigen is unknown. The sample belongs to a study of shared clonotypes between healthy human individuals. The V and J ends lost 6 bases and 5 bases respectively, with 13 bases between them. In germline, CDR1 is LNHDA, CDR2 SQIVND (reference sequence). This CDR3 is 13 amino acids long. Repertoires were generated with immunoSEQ multiplex PCR, while TCRdb's copy carries only in-frame clones and drops some. The sample holds about 990,000 clones; approximately 78% are singletons and the top ten take 0.5% to 0.65%. General study points: Researchers sampled only blood; tissue repertoires likely differ.

The origin of this receptor is a man younger than 35 in good health. Some clones in this sample may be carry-over from other donors' samples. Sequencing was performed on memory CD4+ T cells from PBMCs. Subset here: CD45RA-negative fraction. The V call is TRBV19, the J call TRBJ1-1, with D perhaps TRBD1 (6 bases). The CDR3 protein is CASSKQGETEAFF. CDR3 in DNA: TGTGCCAGTAGCAAACAGGGAGAGACTGAAGCTTTCTTT.